Given below is one T cell receptor beta chain in context. This receptor's antigen is unknown. Base qualities are not provided; no much larger clone lies one nucleotide away. Each collaborating institution followed its own protocols to collect whole blood in K2EDTA tubes. For TCRbeta analysis, collaborators shipped samples as frozen whole blood, isolated PBMCs, or DNA extracted from either of those sample types. The data derive from a study of blood T cell repertoires in COVID-19 (TCRdb year 2020). Broadly, across the study: The collaborator samples originated in the United States, Italy and Spain and spanned the acute and convalescent phases of COVID-19. The prospective study material was composed of cDNA or gDNA derived from T cells, B-cell-depleted T cells, or PBMCs. The dataset comprised deeply sampled blood TCRbeta repertoires from subjects exposed to, actively infected with, or recovered from COVID-19. The repertoires were made available in a free public database intended to serve as a resource for research on the immune response to SARS-CoV-2. The samples were drawn from the first 160 participants of the ongoing ImmuneRACE study and from about 1,200 subjects provided by 6 global collaborators. Sample metadata almost always included a de-identified subject ID, COVID-19 status, age in years and sex. Where available, HLA class I and class II types were obtained from metadata supplied by the sample provider rather than from assay-based typing. Summary of the overall study and its limitations: The quantity of clinical and demographic metadata differed by source and by participant and was supplied without curation.

TCRbeta CDR3 regions were amplified from genomic DNA by means of the immunoSEQ Assay, a bias-controlled multiplex PCR. Per the source publication's procedure: Within the assay, amplification of reference gene primers was used to estimate how many nucleated cells each sample contained. Sequence reads were collapsed and filtered to measure the absolute abundance of every unique TCRbeta CDR3 rearrangement. For each sample, productive Simpson clonality was calculated by taking the square root of Simpson's diversity index across productive rearrangements. TCRdb carries this immuneACCESS record with in-frame sequences only. Its versions omit some clonotypes, under half of them owing to an unresolved V gene in the studies checked, with the rest unexplained. V and J calls and clone size come straight from that table; D and trimming were deduced from the DNA. This sample has about 230,000 clones in its table, and roughly four fifths of those were observed once. The ten top clones hold about 4.4% of the sample.

Germline trimming: 6 bases from V, 5 bases from J; junction bases outside gene matches: 0. Sequences KGHSH (CDR1) and LQKENI (CDR2) are obtained from the germline V gene. There are 12 amino acids in the CDR3, from cysteine to phenylalanine inclusive. The only DNA kept is the CDR3, 36 bases in frame from the first base. Sequencing input: peripheral blood. This receptor was obtained from a man in his forties or fifties with active or convalescent COVID-19. The chain uses TRBV18 and TRBJ1-5, with 8 central nucleotides matching TRBD1. The DNA sequence is as follows: TGTGCCAGCTCGGGACAGGATCAGCCCCAGCATTTT. Translated, this is CASSGQDQPQHF.